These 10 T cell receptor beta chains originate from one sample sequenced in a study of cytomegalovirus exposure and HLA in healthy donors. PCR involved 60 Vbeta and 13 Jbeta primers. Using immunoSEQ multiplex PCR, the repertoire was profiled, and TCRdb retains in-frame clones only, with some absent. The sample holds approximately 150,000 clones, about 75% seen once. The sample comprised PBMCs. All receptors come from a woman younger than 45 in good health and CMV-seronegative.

CDR3 sequence: CAISDEARSGYTF. In nucleotides, the CDR3 is TGTGCCATCAGTGATGAGGCGCGAAGTGGCTACACCTTC. The V call is TRBV10-3, the J call TRBJ1-2; D uncertain. This CDR3 region has 13 residues. The germline V gene has CDR1 ENHRY and CDR2 SYGVKD. The V and J ends lost 3 bases and 7 bases respectively, with 12 bases between them.

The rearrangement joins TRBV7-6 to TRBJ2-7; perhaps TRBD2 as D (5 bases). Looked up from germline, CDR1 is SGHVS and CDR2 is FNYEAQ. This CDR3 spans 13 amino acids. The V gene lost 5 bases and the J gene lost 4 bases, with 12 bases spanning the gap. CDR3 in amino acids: CASSPAPGYEQYF. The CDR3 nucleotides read TGTGCCAGCAGCCCAGCGCCGGGGTACGAGCAGTACTTC.

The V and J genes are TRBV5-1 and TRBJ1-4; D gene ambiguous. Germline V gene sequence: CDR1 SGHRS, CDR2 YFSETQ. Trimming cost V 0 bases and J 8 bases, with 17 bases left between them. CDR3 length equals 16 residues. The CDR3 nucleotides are TGCGCCAGCAGCTTGGAAGTGAGTGGGCTCAGAGAAAAACTGTTTTTT. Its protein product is CASSLEVSGLREKLFF.

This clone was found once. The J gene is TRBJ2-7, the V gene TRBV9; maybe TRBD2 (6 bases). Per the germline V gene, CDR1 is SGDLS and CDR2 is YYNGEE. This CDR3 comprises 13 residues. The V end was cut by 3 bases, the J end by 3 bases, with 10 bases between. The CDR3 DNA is TGTGCCAGCAGCGCGGGACTTAACTACGAGCAGTACTTC. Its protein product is CASSAGLNYEQYF.

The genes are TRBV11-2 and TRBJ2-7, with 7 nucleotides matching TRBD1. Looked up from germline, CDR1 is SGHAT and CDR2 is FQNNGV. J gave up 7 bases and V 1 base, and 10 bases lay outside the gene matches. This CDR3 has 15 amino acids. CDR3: CASSLVRQGMEEQYF. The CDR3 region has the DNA TGTGCCAGCAGCTTAGTAAGACAGGGAATGGAGGAGCAGTACTTC.

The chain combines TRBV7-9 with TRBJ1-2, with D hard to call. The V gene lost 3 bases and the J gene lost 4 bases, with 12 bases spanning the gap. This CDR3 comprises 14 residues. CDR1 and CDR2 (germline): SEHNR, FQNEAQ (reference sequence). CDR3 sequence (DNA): TGTGCCAGCAGCTTGGGCCAGGAACTCTATGGCTACACCTTC. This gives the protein CASSLGQELYGYTF.

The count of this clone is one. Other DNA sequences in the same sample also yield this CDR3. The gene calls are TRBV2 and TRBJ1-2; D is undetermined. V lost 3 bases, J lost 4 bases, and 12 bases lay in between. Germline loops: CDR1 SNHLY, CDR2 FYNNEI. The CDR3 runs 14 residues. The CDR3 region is CASSEAGYIYGYTF. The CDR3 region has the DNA TGTGCCAGCAGTGAGGCGGGGTATATCTATGGCTACACCTTC.

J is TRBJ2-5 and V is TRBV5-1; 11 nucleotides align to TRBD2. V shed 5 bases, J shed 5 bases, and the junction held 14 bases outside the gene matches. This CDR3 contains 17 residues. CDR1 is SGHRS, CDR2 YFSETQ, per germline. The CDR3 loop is CASSLGLAGRLAETQYF. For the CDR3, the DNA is TGCGCCAGCAGTCTAGGACTAGCGGGCCGGTTAGCGGAGACCCAGTACTTC.

This CDR3 is CASSLTRDTYEQYF. The CDR3 region has the DNA TGTGCCAGCAGTTTAACCCGGGACACCTACGAGCAGTACTTC. The chain recombines TRBV27 with TRBJ2-7; tentatively, D is TRBD1 (6 bases). Trimming shortened V by 2 bases and J by 2 bases, and 10 bases separated the two germline ends. The CDR3 is 14 amino acids. Germline V gene data show CDR1 as MNHEY and CDR2 as SMNVEV (reference sequence).

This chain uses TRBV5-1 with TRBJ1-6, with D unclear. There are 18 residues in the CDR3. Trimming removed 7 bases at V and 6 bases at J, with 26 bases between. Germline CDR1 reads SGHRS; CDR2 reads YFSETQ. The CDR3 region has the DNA TGCGCCAGCCCGACACGTCAAGACCAAAGGGAGATTAATTCACCCCTCCACTTT. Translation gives CASPTRQDQREINSPLHF.